These T cell receptor beta chains were read from a single sample in a study of T-cell memory formation after mild COVID-19. TCRdb reprocessed the 5' RACE reads via MiXCR and lists one record per CDR3 protein. Of hundreds of thousands of distinct CDR3 sequences in the sample, about 20% were seen once. The sample consisted of PBMCs or a T cell subset sorted from them (not recorded which). Source of these receptors: an adult woman who had mild COVID-19 (a few samples of this study predate the infection). Cell type and time point are not known. The CDR3 runs from the conserved cysteine through the conserved F or W.

TRBV15 CATSRYRGLNTEAFF
TRBV11-3 CASSSGQTNYGYTF
TRBV6-2/TRBV6-3 CASRTYKRPYSYNEQFF
TRBV29-1 CSVDRRETQYF
TRBV12-3/TRBV12-4 CASSLRVADQAFF
TRBV5-5 CASSLESYTGELFF
TRBV25-1 CASSDKGIEQFF
TRBV24-1 CATSDPRYPAEAFF
TRBV20-1 CSAPTETFTDTQYF
TRBV3-1 CASSQGRTDTQYF
TRBV7-9 CASSSADSGANVLTF
TRBV9 CASSGGTVIATNEKLFF
TRBV4-2 CASSQPSGTGGAAGANVLTF
TRBV5-1 CASSLVQTDNQETQYF
TRBV6-2/TRBV6-3 CASSLRQGRSNQPQHF
TRBV7-2 CASSPAGLAGISYEQYF
TRBV19 CASSNRVDTEAFF
TRBV12-3/TRBV12-4 CASTTSVRGVIAGDADTQYF
TRBV20-1 CSASMGGNSGNTIYF
TRBV12-3/TRBV12-4 CASSFVAGFTGELFF
TRBV27 CASSLWSAGNEKLFF
TRBV9 CASSGGAVHHRTEAFF
TRBV7-9 CASSLGDGRVYNEQFF
TRBV5-1 CASSFSVGDTEAFF
TRBV15 CATSGLQGAKNIQYF
TRBV5-1 CASSDGTGGSPLHF
TRBV4-1 CASSEQGDTSYEQYF
TRBV10-3 CAIKGEQETQYF
TRBV4-1 CASSRSLQNQPQHF
TRBV11-2 CASSESWETQYF
TRBV12-3/TRBV12-4 CASNMQVTETQYF
TRBV29-1 CSVGAGGYGYTF
TRBV24-1 CATSDLASGGTDTQYF
TRBV7-3 CASSLMGGGPDVGEQFF
TRBV11-3 CASSPLGGELFF
TRBV18 CASSPAIGSSGANVLTF
TRBV27 CASSSSDRGTEAFF
TRBV7-2 CASSLGLVLDTQYF
TRBV7-6 CASSTSGRVTGELFF